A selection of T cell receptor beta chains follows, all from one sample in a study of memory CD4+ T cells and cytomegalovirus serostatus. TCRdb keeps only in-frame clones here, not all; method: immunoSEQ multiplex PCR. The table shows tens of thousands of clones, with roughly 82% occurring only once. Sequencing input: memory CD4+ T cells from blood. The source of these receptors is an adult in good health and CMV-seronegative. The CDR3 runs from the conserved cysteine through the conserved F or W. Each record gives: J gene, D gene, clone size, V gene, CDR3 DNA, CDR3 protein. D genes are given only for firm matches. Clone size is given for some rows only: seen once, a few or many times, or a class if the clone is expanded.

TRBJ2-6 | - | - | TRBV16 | TGTGCCAGCAGCCAATCCAGGGCTGGGGCCAACGTCCTGACTTTC | CASSQSRAGANVLTF
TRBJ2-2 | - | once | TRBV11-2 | TGTGCCAGCAGCATAAACACCTACGGGGAGCTGTTTTTT | CASSINTYGELFF
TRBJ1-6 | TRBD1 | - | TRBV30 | TGTGCCTGGTACGGACAGGGGGCGACTCGTTCACCCCTCCACTTT | CAWYGQGATRSPLHF
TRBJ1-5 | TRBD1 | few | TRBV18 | TGTGCCAGCTCCCCGGGACAGGATCACAATCAGCCCCAGCATTTT | CASSPGQDHNQPQHF
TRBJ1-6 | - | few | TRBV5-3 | TGTGCCAGACCCTGCAACAGAGCTAATTCACCCCTCCACTTT | CARPCNRANSPLHF
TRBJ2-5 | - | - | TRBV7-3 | TGTGCCAGCAGCCTCGGGGGTAGAGCTGGGGAGACCCAGTACTTC | CASSLGGRAGETQYF
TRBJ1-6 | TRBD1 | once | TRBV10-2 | TGCGCCAGCAGCACTGGGACAGGGTCCCATTCACCCCTCCACTTT | CASSTGTGSHSPLHF
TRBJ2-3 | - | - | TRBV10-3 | TGTGCCATCAGTGAGTCGGCAGATACGCAGTATTTT | CAISESADTQYF
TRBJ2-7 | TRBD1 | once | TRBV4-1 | TGCGCCAGCAGCCAGGGACAGTTGGGGACCTACGAGCAGTACTTC | CASSQGQLGTYEQYF
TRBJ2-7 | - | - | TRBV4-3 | TGCGCCAGCAGCCAAGCGTTTGAGACATACACCTACGAGCAGTACTTC | CASSQAFETYTYEQYF
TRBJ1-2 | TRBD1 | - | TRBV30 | TGTGCCTTTCTGATGGGACAGGGTAACTATGGCTACACCTTC | CAFLMGQGNYGYTF
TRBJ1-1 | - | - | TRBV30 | TGTGCCTGGAGTGTAGAGTCAGTGGGGACTGAAGCTTTCTTT | CAWSVESVGTEAFF
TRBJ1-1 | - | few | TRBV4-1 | TGCGCCAGCAGCCAAGATTGGGGGGGCCTAGAAGCTTTCTTT | CASSQDWGGLEAFF
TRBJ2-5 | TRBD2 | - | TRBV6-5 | TGTGCCAGCAGAGACGTAGCGGGGGGGCCAGAGACCCAGTACTTC | CASRDVAGGPETQYF
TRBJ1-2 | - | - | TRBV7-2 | TGTGCCAGCAGCTCGACGGCTAACTATGGCTACACCTTC | CASSSTANYGYTF
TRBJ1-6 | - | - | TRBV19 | TGTGCCAGTAGACCCGATAATTCACCCCTCCACTTT | CASRPDNSPLHF
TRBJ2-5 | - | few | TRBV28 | TGTGCCAGCAGTTTTAAGCAGGGCATAGAGACCCAGTACTTC | CASSFKQGIETQYF
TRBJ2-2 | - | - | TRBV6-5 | TGTGCCAGCAGAACAGACGCGGGGGAGCTGTTTTTT | CASRTDAGELFF
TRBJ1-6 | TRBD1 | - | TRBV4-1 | TGCGCCAGCAGCCAAGGGCTTGTGGGACAGCCCAATTCACCCCTCCACTTT | CASSQGLVGQPNSPLHF
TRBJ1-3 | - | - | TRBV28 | TGTGCCAGCACCCCAGGGCCTTTCTCTGGAAACACCATATATTTT | CASTPGPFSGNTIYF
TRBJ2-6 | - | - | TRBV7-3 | TGTGCCAGCAGCATACAGGGCGCTGGGGCCAACGTCCTGACTTTC | CASSIQGAGANVLTF
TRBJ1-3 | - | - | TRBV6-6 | TGTGCCAGCAGGCACGGGGGGGGAGCCACTGGAAACACCATATATTTT | CASRHGGGATGNTIYF
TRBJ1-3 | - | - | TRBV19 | TGTGCCAGTAGTATATTGCCTGTGAGCTCTGGAAACACCATATATTTT | CASSILPVSSGNTIYF
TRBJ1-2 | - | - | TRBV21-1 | TGTGCCCGCCGTCGGGGGGAGGTTAACTATGGCTACACCTTC | CARRRGEVNYGYTF
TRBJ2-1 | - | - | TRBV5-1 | TGCGCCAGCAGTTGGGGAAATGAGCAGTTCTTC | CASSWGNEQFF
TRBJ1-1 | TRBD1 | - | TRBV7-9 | TGTGCCAGCAGCTTAGAGGGGGCTAACACTGAAGCTTTCTTT | CASSLEGANTEAFF
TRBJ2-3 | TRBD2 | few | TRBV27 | TGTGCCAGCAGCCGAAAGGGCGGGGGTGTCACAGATACGCAGTATTTT | CASSRKGGGVTDTQYF
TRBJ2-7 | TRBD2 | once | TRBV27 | TGTGCCAGCAGCCCTGGGGAGGGGCGTCCCTACGAGCAGTACTTC | CASSPGEGRPYEQYF
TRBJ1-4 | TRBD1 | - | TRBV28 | TGTGCCAGCAGTTCCACCGGGACAGCAAATGAAAAACTGTTTTTT | CASSSTGTANEKLFF
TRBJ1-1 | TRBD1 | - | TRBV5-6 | TGTGCCAGCAGCCCCGACAGGGGGCGGAACACTGAAGCTTTCTTT | CASSPDRGRNTEAFF
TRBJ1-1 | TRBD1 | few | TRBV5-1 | TGCGCCAGCAGCTTACAGGGGGCGAACACTGAAGCTTTCTTT | CASSLQGANTEAFF
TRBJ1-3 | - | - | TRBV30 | TGTGCCTGGAGCCCTACAGATGTCTGGCGCTCTGGAAACACCATATATTTT | CAWSPTDVWRSGNTIYF
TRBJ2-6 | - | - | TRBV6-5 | TGTGCCAGCAGTACGAGACCGTCTGGGGCCAACGTCCTGACTTTC | CASSTRPSGANVLTF
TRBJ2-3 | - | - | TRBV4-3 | TGCGCCAGCAGCCAAACGTCGGCCCTGGGCGGTACGCAGTATTTT | CASSQTSALGGTQYF
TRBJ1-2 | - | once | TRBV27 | TGTGCCAGCAGCCGGGCAGGGGAAGGCTACACCTTC | CASSRAGEGYTF
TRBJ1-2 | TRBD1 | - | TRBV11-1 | TGTGCCAGCAGCCCAGCAGGGGGCTTCGCGGGTGGCTACACCTTC | CASSPAGGFAGGYTF
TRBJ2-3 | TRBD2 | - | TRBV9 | TGTGCCAGCAGCGGAGGGACTAGCGGGTCCACAGATACGCAGTATTTT | CASSGGTSGSTDTQYF
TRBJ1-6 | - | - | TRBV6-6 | TGTGCCAGCAGTTACGGTAATTCACCCCTCCACTTT | CASSYGNSPLHF
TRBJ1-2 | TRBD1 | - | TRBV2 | TGTGCCAGCAGTCGACAGGGAGGCTACACCTTC | CASSRQGGYTF
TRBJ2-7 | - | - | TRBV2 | TGTGCCAGCCTCGGGACTCCGCACGGCGAGCAGTACTTC | CASLGTPHGEQYF
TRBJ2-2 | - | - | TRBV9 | TGTGCCAGCAGCCCCCAAGGAGGGGGGCGGACCGGGGAGCTGTTTTTT | CASSPQGGGRTGELFF
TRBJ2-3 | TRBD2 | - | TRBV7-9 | TGTGCCGCAGGGATAGCGGGGGGGCGTGATACGCAGTATTTT | CAAGIAGGRDTQYF
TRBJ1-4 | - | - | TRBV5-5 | TGTGCCAGCAGCTTGGCCTCGACAGAAAAACTGTTTTTT | CASSLASTEKLFF
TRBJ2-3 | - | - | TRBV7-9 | TGTGCCAGCAGACAGGGAGACACAGATACGCAGTATTTT | CASRQGDTDTQYF
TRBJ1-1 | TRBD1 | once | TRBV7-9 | TGTGCCAGCAGCTCGGCGGCTGGACAGGGCGACACTGAAGCTTTCTTT | CASSSAAGQGDTEAFF
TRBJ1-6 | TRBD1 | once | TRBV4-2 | TGTGCCAGCAGCCAAGGGTTCCAGGGGGTTCCCTCCCCACCCCTCCACTTT | CASSQGFQGVPSPPLHF
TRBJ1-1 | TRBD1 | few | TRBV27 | TGTGCCAGCACGACTACCATCCAGGGGGAGAACACTGAAGCTTTCTTT | CASTTTIQGENTEAFF
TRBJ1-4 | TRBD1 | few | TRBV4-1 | TGCGCCAGCGGACGACAGGGGGATAATGAAAAACTGTTTTTT | CASGRQGDNEKLFF
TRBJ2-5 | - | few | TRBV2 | TGTGCCAGCAGGTCCGGAGACCCCCAGTACTTC | CASRSGDPQYF
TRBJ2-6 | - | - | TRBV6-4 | TGTGCCAGCAGTGCCGACGGGTCTGGGGCCAACGTCCTGACTTTC | CASSADGSGANVLTF